This entry describes one T cell receptor beta chain. Its antigen remains unknown. A sample-barcoded 5' primer and a J-beta primer mix were used in a second PCR of roughly 7 to 11 cycles. CDR3-containing paired-end reads numbering at least 3 million came from each sample. Using its own MiXCR run on the 5' RACE reads, TCRdb lists one record per CDR3 protein. Of about 780,000 distinct CDR3 sequences listed, around 62% are singletons. The data stem from a study of blood T cells in healthy people across ages. CDR1 is LGHDT and CDR2 is YNNKEL in the germline V gene (reference sequence). V lost 4 bases and J 0 bases, leaving 15 bases between the germline ends. This CDR3 has 16 residues. Findings and caveats of the study: Aged donors had fewer naive CD4+ cells and lower diversity than long-lived donors. Unsorted PBMCs blocked a conclusive comparison of naive and antigen-experienced cells. No one knew whether donors had CMV, which possibly confounded expanded clonotype changes.

The source of this sequence is a man in his thirties or forties in good health. Sample: blood. The chain employs TRBV3-1 and TRBJ2-5, with D perhaps TRBD2 (6 bases). The CDR3 DNA is TGTGCCAGCAGCCCGGGACTCTTCCTGAACCAAGAGACCCAGTACTTC. It specifies CASSPGLFLNQETQYF.